Listed below are T cell receptor beta chains from one sample, sequenced in a study of T cells in Graves' hyperthyroidism and ophthalmopathy. TCRdb re-derived calls from the multiplex PCR reads in MiXCR, one entry per CDR3 protein. The sample carries about 560,000 distinct CDR3 sequences, more than 45% recorded once. The sequencing input was peripheral blood or thyroid tissue (not recorded which). The receptors were gathered from a woman aged 18-35 years with Graves' hyperthyroidism. Each CDR3 is given with its conserved first and last residue. The order of the fields is clone size, V gene, J gene, D gene, CDR3 protein, CDR3 DNA. D genes are given only for firm matches. Size values are once, few and many counts, or a class for expanded clones, and some rows have none.

size: many; V: TRBV2; J: TRBJ1-5; D: .; CDR3: CASRLTGLGQPQHF; DNA: TGTGCCAGCAGGCTTACAGGGCTCGGTCAGCCCCAGCATTTT
size: few; V: TRBV4-1; J: TRBJ2-5; D: .; CDR3: CASSQLGPMGGQETQYF; DNA: TGCGCCAGCAGCCAGTTGGGCCCTATGGGAGGTCAGGAGACCCAGTACTTC
size: many; V: TRBV10-3; J: TRBJ1-6; D: .; CDR3: CAIRPTGANNSPLHF; DNA: TGTGCCATCAGACCGACAGGAGCTAATAATTCACCCCTCCACTTT
size: .; V: TRBV7-2; J: TRBJ2-7; D: TRBD2; CDR3: CASIHREGGKAYEQYF; DNA: TGTGCCAGCATCCACCGGGAGGGCGGCAAGGCCTACGAGCAGTACTTC
size: .; V: TRBV7-3; J: TRBJ2-7; D: TRBD2; CDR3: CASSQPGRAYTYEQHF; DNA: TGCGCCAGCAGCCAACCCGGGAGGGCCTACACCTACGAGCAGCACTTC
size: many; V: TRBV5-1; J: TRBJ1-5; D: TRBD1; CDR3: CASSSGQANQPQHF; DNA: TGCGCCAGCAGCTCCGGACAGGCAAATCAGCCCCAGCATTTT
size: once; V: TRBV6-5; J: TRBJ2-7; D: .; CDR3: CAISYSIGRGYEQYF; DNA: TGTGCCATCAGTTACTCGATCGGCAGGGGATACGAGCAGTACTTC
size: few; V: TRBV12-3/TRBV12-4; J: TRBJ2-7; D: .; CDR3: CASSPRGTEQYF; DNA: TGTGCCAGCAGTCCCCGTGGCACCGAGCAGTACTTC
size: .; V: TRBV11-2; J: TRBJ2-7; D: TRBD2; CDR3: CASSQEGRLAVEQYF; DNA: TGTGCCAGCAGCCAAGAAGGACGACTAGCGGTCGAGCAGTACTTC
size: .; V: TRBV7-2; J: TRBJ1-1; D: .; CDR3: CASSEQEPVNTEAFF; DNA: TGTGCCAGCAGCGAACAGGAGCCCGTGAACACTGAAGCTTTCTTT
size: few; V: TRBV7-9; J: TRBJ2-5; D: .; CDR3: CAGGVATPSETQYF; DNA: TGTGCCGGAGGGGTGGCTACCCCCTCGGAGACCCAGTACTTC
size: many; V: TRBV14; J: TRBJ1-1; D: .; CDR3: CASSQDLNTEAFF; DNA: TGTGCCAGCAGCCAAGATCTGAACACTGAAGCTTTCTTT
size: .; V: TRBV2; J: TRBJ1-1; D: TRBD1; CDR3: CASRSGTGFPEAFF; DNA: TGTGCCAGCAGATCCGGGACAGGGTTCCCTGAAGCTTTCTTT
size: .; V: TRBV25-1; J: TRBJ1-2; D: TRBD1; CDR3: CASRRPPGQGHGYTF; DNA: TGTGCCAGCAGACGCCCGCCGGGACAGGGCCATGGCTACACCTTC
size: .; V: TRBV5-1; J: TRBJ2-5; D: TRBD1; CDR3: CASSLIDRGPETQYF; DNA: TGCGCCAGCAGCCTGATTGACAGGGGGCCAGAGACCCAGTACTTC
size: few; V: TRBV19; J: TRBJ1-5; D: .; CDR3: CASSISEGGNQPQHF; DNA: TGTGCCAGTAGTATTTCGGAAGGTGGCAATCAGCCCCAGCATTTT
size: .; V: TRBV29-1; J: TRBJ1-1; D: TRBD1; CDR3: CSSPSTGGLAEAFF; DNA: TGCAGCTCACCCTCGACAGGGGGATTGGCTGAAGCTTTCTTT
size: .; V: TRBV29-1; J: TRBJ2-7; D: .; CDR3: CSAARGRTGSDYEQYF; DNA: TGCAGCGCGGCGAGGGGCCGAACTGGGTCGGACTACGAGCAGTACTTC
size: .; V: TRBV19; J: TRBJ2-5; D: .; CDR3: CASQPRQGDGTQYF; DNA: TGTGCCAGTCAACCCCGGCAGGGAGACGGGACCCAGTACTTC
size: .; V: TRBV7-9; J: TRBJ2-7; D: .; CDR3: CASSSGLGGLREQYF; DNA: TGTGCCAGCAGCTCGGGACTAGGGGGCCTCCGGGAGCAGTACTTC
size: .; V: TRBV13; J: TRBJ1-1; D: .; CDR3: CASSLYTTEEAFF; DNA: TGTGCCAGCAGCTTATATACGACAGAAGAAGCTTTCTTT
size: .; V: TRBV6-1; J: TRBJ1-2; D: .; CDR3: CASSSPGRDPHSLENYGYTF; DNA: TGTGCCAGCAGCTCCCCGGGACGCGACCCGCACAGCCTCGAAAACTATGGCTACACCTTC
size: few; V: TRBV5-1; J: TRBJ2-7; D: TRBD1; CDR3: CASRPVGQGSYEQYF; DNA: TGCGCCAGCCGACCCGTGGGACAGGGCTCCTACGAGCAGTACTTC
size: few; V: TRBV12-3/TRBV12-4; J: TRBJ1-1; D: .; CDR3: CASSFRTRGTEAFF; DNA: TGTGCCAGCAGTTTCAGGACTAGGGGAACTGAAGCTTTCTTT
size: .; V: TRBV5-4; J: TRBJ2-5; D: .; CDR3: CASSFPGAGETQYF; DNA: TGTGCCAGCAGCTTTCCAGGGGCTGGGGAGACCCAGTACTTC
size: .; V: TRBV7-9; J: TRBJ2-5; D: .; CDR3: CASSGGRRPQYF; DNA: TGTGCCAGCAGCGGCGGACGGCGCCCCCAGTACTTC
size: .; V: TRBV15; J: TRBJ1-2; D: .; CDR3: CATSSPNMEGYTF; DNA: TGTGCCACCAGCAGCCCCAACATGGAAGGCTACACCTTC
size: many; V: TRBV13; J: TRBJ1-2; D: .; CDR3: CASSVMSSYGYTF; DNA: TGTGCCAGCAGCGTTATGAGTTCCTATGGCTACACCTTC
size: .; V: TRBV7-2; J: TRBJ2-7; D: .; CDR3: CASTVGAGGYEQYF; DNA: TGTGCCAGCACCGTGGGCGCAGGTGGCTACGAGCAGTACTTC
size: few; V: TRBV6-2/TRBV6-3; J: TRBJ2-3; D: TRBD2; CDR3: CASSSSLASSTDTQYF; DNA: TGTGCCAGCAGTTCCTCACTAGCGTCTAGCACAGATACGCAGTATTTT
size: .; V: TRBV7-2; J: TRBJ1-3; D: .; CDR3: CASSPPVISGNTIYF; DNA: TGTGCCAGCTCACCTCCAGTGATCTCTGGAAACACCATATATTTT
size: .; V: TRBV7-3; J: TRBJ2-7; D: TRBD1; CDR3: CASRRQGARYEQYF; DNA: TGTGCCAGCAGGAGACAGGGGGCGAGGTACGAGCAGTACTTC
size: many; V: TRBV29-1; J: TRBJ1-4; D: .; CDR3: CSVEGVDGEKLFF; DNA: TGCAGCGTTGAAGGGGTCGACGGTGAAAAACTGTTTTTT
size: .; V: TRBV12-3/TRBV12-4; J: TRBJ1-5; D: .; CDR3: CASSPEGQLGRPQHF; DNA: TGTGCCAGCAGTCCCGAAGGACAGTTGGGTCGGCCCCAGCATTTT
size: .; V: TRBV7-2; J: TRBJ1-5; D: TRBD1; CDR3: CASSFRLQGDSNQPQHF; DNA: TGTGCCAGCAGCTTTCGCCTACAGGGGGATAGCAATCAGCCCCAGCATTTT
size: .; V: TRBV15; J: TRBJ1-2; D: .; CDR3: CATSSVGQLANYGYTF; DNA: TGTGCCACCAGCAGCGTTGGACAGCTCGCTAACTATGGCTACACCTTC